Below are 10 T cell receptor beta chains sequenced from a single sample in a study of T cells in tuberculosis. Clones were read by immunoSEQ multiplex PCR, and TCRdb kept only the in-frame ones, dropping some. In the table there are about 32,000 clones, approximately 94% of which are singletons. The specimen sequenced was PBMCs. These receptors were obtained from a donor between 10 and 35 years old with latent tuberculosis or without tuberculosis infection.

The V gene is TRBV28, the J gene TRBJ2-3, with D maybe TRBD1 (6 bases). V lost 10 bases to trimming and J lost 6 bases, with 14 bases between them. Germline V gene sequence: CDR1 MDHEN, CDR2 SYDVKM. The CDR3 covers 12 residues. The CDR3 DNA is TGTGCCATAGATGAGGGGGACGATACGCAGTATTTT. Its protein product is CAIDEGDDTQYF.

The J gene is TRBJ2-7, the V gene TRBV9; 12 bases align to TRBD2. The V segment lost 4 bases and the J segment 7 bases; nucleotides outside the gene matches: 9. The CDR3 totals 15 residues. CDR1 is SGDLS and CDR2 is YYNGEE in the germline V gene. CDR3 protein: CASSPDLAGGWEQYF. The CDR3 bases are TGTGCCAGCAGCCCAGACCTAGCGGGAGGGTGGGAGCAGTACTTC.

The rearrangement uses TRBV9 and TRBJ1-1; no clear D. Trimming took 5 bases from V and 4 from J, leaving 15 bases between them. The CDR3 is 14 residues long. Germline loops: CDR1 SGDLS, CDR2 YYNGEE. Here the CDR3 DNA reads TGTGCCAGCAGGGATGGAGTCGGTGGCACTGAAGCTTTCTTT. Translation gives CASRDGVGGTEAFF.

The CDR3 protein is CASSPPGLGQRQYF. In DNA form, the CDR3 reads TGCGCCAGCAGCCCCCCGGGTTTGGGTCAGCGGCAGTACTTC. The genes are TRBV5-1 and TRBJ2-7; D gene uncertain. Germline CDR1 reads SGHRS; CDR2 reads YFSETQ. The CDR3 contains 14 residues. Trimming took 4 bases from V and 9 from J, leaving 20 bases between them.

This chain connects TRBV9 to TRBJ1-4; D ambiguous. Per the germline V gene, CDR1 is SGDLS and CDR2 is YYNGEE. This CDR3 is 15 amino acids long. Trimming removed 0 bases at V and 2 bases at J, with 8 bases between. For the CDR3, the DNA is TGTGCCAGCAGCGTAGGTGGGAGCACTAATGAAAAACTGTTTTTT. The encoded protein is CASSVGGSTNEKLFF.

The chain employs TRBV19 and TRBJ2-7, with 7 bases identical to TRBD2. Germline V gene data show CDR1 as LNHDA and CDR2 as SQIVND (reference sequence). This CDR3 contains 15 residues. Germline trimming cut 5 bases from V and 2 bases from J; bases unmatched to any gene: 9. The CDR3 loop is CASSATSAYTYEQYF. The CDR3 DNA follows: TGTGCCAGTAGTGCAACTAGCGCGTACACCTACGAGCAGTACTTC. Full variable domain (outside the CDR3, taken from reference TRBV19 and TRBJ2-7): DGGITQSPKYLFRKEGQNVTLSCEQNLNHDAMYWYRQDPGQGLRLIYYSQIVNDFQKGDIAEGYSVSREKKESFPLTVTSAQKNPTAFYLCASSATSAYTYEQYFGPGTRLTVT.

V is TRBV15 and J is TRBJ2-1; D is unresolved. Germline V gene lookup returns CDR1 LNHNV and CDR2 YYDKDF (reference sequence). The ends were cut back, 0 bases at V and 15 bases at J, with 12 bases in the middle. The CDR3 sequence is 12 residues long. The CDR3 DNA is TGTGCCACCAGCAGAGATCTCTTCCTTAGGTTCTTC. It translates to CATSRDLFLRFF.

The CDR3 here is CASSLSFSGRLYEQYF. CDR3 bases: TGTGCCAGCAGTTTATCGTTTAGCGGGAGGCTCTACGAGCAGTACTTC. V and J are TRBV27 and TRBJ2-7; 10 bases match TRBD2. This CDR3 contains 16 residues. The germline gives CDR1 MNHEY, CDR2 SMNVEV (reference sequence). V shed 0 bases, J shed 3 bases, and the junction held 5 bases outside the gene matches.

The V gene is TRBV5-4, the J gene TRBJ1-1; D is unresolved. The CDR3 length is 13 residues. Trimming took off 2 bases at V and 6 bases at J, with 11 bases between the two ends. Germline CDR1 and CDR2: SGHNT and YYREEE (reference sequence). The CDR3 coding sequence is TGTGCCAGCAGCTTAGGAGGGAGGGCTGAAGCTTTCTTT. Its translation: CASSLGGRAEAFF.

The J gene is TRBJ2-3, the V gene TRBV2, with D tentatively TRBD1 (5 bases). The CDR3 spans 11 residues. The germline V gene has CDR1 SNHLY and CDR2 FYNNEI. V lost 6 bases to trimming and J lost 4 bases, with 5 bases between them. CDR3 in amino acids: CASSRADTQYF. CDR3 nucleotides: TGTGCCAGCAGCAGGGCAGATACGCAGTATTTT.